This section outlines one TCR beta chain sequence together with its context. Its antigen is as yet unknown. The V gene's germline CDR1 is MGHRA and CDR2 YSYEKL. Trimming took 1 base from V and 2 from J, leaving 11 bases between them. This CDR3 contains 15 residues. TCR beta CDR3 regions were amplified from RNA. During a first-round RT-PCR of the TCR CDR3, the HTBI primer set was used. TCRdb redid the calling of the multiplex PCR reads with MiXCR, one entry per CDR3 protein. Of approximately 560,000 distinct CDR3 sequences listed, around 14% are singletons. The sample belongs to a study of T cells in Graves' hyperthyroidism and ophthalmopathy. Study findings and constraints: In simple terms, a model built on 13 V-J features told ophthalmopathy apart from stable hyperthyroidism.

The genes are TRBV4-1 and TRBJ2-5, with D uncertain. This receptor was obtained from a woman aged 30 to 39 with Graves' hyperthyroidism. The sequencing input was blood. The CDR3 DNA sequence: TGCGCCAGCAGCCAAGTCGGGCAGAGTCAAGAGACCCAGTACTTC. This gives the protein CASSQVGQSQETQYF.